This record covers a single T cell receptor (beta chain). Its antigen is currently unknown. Via MiXCR, TCRdb re-called the reads, giving one row per CDR3 protein. The sample holds 800,000 to 950,000 distinct CDR3 sequences, 32% seen once. This record belongs to a study of T cell repertoires in cytomegalovirus infection. Study details: As its CMV epitopes, the study selected recently identified HLA-C-restricted and well-studied HLA-B-restricted targets.

J gave up 4 bases and V 9 bases, and 14 bases lay outside the gene matches. Germline CDR1 reads MDHEN; CDR2 reads SYDVKM. The CDR3 covers 16 residues. Study-wide results and limits: Identification of carriers of CMV plus the relevant HLA was achieved through cumulative public TCR beta family frequency. Clonotype analysis showed dominance of the ex vivo response by HLA-C-restricted CMV-specific TCR beta clonotypes.

Sequencing used cultured CD8+ T cells from PBMCs, obtained from culture after CMV antigen stimulation. The sequence was obtained from a human donor in good health (CMV status not recorded). Some clones in this sample may be carry-over from other donors' samples. V usage is TRBV28 and J usage is TRBJ2-7; 11 bases match TRBD2. The CDR3 is CASQGVLTSGEYEQYF. The CDR3 DNA is TGTGCCAGTCAGGGAGTATTGACTAGCGGGGAGTACGAGCAGTACTTC.